The 20 T cell receptor beta chains in this list originate from one sample, sequenced in a study of blood T cell repertoires in COVID-19 (dated by TCRdb to 2018 to 2020). Library preparation employed the immunoSEQ multiplex PCR assay. TCRdb obtained this table from immuneACCESS and retained in-frame rearrangements with V and J assigned. These tables miss some clones; where compared with another copy, unresolved V genes account for less than half of the shortfall, and the remainder is unexplained. Recorded for this sample are roughly 300,000 clones; approximately 89% of them occurred a single time. Clones ranked in the top ten supply about 1.7% of the sample. Sequenced material: peripheral blood. The receptors were gathered from a woman in her thirties with COVID-19, enrolled during active disease.

This chain uses TRBV7-8 with TRBJ1-2; D call uncertain. The CDR3 is made up of 16 amino acids. CDR1 and CDR2 (germline): SGHVS, FQNEAQ. V dropped 5 bases and J dropped 4 bases, with 20 bases sitting between them. The chain's CDR3 is CASSPQRGAPTYGYTF. CDR3 coding DNA: TGTGCCAGCAGCCCCCAACGGGGTGCTCCAACCTATGGCTACACCTTC.

This clone came up once. This sequence joins TRBV3-1 (or the pseudogene TRBV3-2) and TRBJ2-5; D unresolved. The CDR3 extends over 14 amino acids. The V gene lost 0 bases and the J gene lost 9 bases, with 14 bases spanning the gap. Germline lookup yields CDR1 LGHDT and CDR2 YNNKEL (reference sequence). CDR3 in DNA: TGTGCCAGCAGCCAAGATACTATTGAGAGGCCCCAGTACTTC. It translates to CASSQDTIERPQYF.

CDR3 sequence (DNA): TGTGCCAGCAGCCGGTCAGGGGGCCTGAACACTGAAGCTTTCTTT. Translating gives CASSRSGGLNTEAFF. The chain employs TRBV3-1 (or the pseudogene TRBV3-2) and TRBJ1-1; TRBD1 aligns across 8 bases. Trimming cost V 4 bases and J 0 bases; bases outside gene matches: 4. Germline loops: CDR1 LGHDT, CDR2 YNNKEL (reference sequence). The CDR3 length is 15 residues.

The chain is built from TRBV4-1 and TRBJ2-7, with TRBD1 matching over 9 bases. Germline CDR1 is MGHRA and CDR2 is YSYEKL. This CDR3 comprises 14 residues. The V gene end was trimmed by 1 base and the J gene end by 7 bases; junction bases not matched to a gene: 5. This CDR3 reads CASSQGTGAGEQYF. As DNA, the CDR3 is TGCGCCAGCAGCCAAGGGACAGGGGCTGGTGAGCAGTACTTC.

This clone was observed once. V is TRBV11-3 and J is TRBJ2-1; 8 bases fit TRBD1. The CDR3 spans 15 residues. The germline V gene encodes CDR1 SGHNT and CDR2 YENEEA. J lost 6 bases, V lost 5 bases, and 9 bases had no gene match. CDR3 region: CASSPDRVAINEQFF. The CDR3 DNA reads TGTGCCAGCAGCCCGGACAGGGTGGCCATCAATGAGCAGTTCTTC.

The V and J genes are TRBV6-1 and TRBJ1-6; the D gene is possibly TRBD1 (6 bases). Trimming cost V 0 bases and J 5 bases, with 11 bases left between them. CDR1 and CDR2 (germline): MNHNS, SASEGT. This CDR3 is 16 amino acids long. The CDR3 DNA reads TGTGCCAGCAGTGAAGCGGGACATGTTGATAATTCACCCCTCCACTTT. This codes for CASSEAGHVDNSPLHF.

This clone was detected a few times. The V and J genes are TRBV9 and TRBJ2-7, with D uncertain. CDR1 and CDR2 from the germline V gene are SGDLS and YYNGEE. This CDR3 is 14 amino acids long. The V end lost 0 bases, the J end lost 2 bases, and 9 bases lay between the germline ends. The CDR3 is CASSVDPTTYEQYF. DNA of the CDR3: TGTGCCAGCAGCGTAGACCCCACAACCTACGAGCAGTACTTC.

There are a few counts of this clone. The V gene is TRBV6-4, the J gene TRBJ2-1; TRBD1 matches at 10 bases. Germline V lookup: CDR1 MRHNA, CDR2 SNTAGT. V dropped 6 bases and J dropped 6; count of bases not matched to a gene: 8. The CDR3 is 15 amino acids. The CDR3 sequence is CASSAGTGEGNEQFF. The CDR3 DNA is TGTGCCAGCAGCGCCGGGACAGGGGAGGGCAATGAGCAGTTCTTC.

Only a few counts were recorded for this clone. CDR3 amino acids: CASRRDRRAYEQYV. CDR3 nucleotide sequence: TGTGCCAGCAGAAGGGACAGACGGGCCTACGAGCAGTACGTC. The chain has TRBV6-5 and TRBJ2-7, with 7 positions matching TRBD1. The CDR3 consists of 14 residues. Germline values: CDR1 MNHEY, CDR2 SVGAGI. Trimming took 6 bases from V and 2 from J; bases not matched to a gene: 7.

The chain combines TRBV6-5 with TRBJ2-3; 7 bases fit TRBD2. Per germline, CDR1 MNHEY and CDR2 SVGAGI. V shed 8 bases, J shed 9 bases, and the junction held 5 bases outside the gene matches. The CDR3 sequence is 11 residues long. CDR3: CASSGRGTQYF. The CDR3 nucleotides read TGTGCCAGCTCCGGGCGGGGGACGCAGTATTTT.

The chain links TRBV7-9 to TRBJ2-3; possible D gene TRBD2, 5 bases. The CDR3 runs 17 residues. Germline-derived CDR1 and CDR2 are SEHNR and FQNEAQ (reference sequence). V was pared by 5 bases and J by 4 bases, with 22 bases between. Written as DNA, the CDR3 is TGTGCCAGCAGCCCGAAGACTGTGACGGAGAGGGCAGATACGCAGTATTTT. Translating gives CASSPKTVTERADTQYF.

In nucleotides, the CDR3 is TGTGCCAGCAGCCAGACAGGGTCGTCTGGAAACACCATATATTTT. This gives the protein CASSQTGSSGNTIYF. The chain links TRBV9 to TRBJ1-3; 7 nucleotides agree with TRBD1. Germline-derived CDR1 and CDR2 are SGDLS and YYNGEE. The CDR3 extends over 15 amino acids. Unmatched junction bases numbered 5, after V lost 4 bases and J lost 1 base. Variable domain in full (rest from reference TRBV9 and TRBJ1-3): DSGVTQTPKHLITATGQRVTLRCSPRSGDLSVYWYQQSLDQGLQFLIQYYNGEERAKGNILERFSAQQFPDLHSELNLSSLELGDSALYFCASSQTGSSGNTIYFGEGSWLTVV.

The V gene is TRBV5-1, the J gene TRBJ2-1; 9 nucleotides match TRBD2. The CDR3 contains 17 residues. Trimming removed 0 bases from V and 7 bases from J; junction bases left unmatched: 11. The germline V gene encodes CDR1 SGHRS and CDR2 YFSETQ. CDR3 DNA: TGCGCCAGCAGCTTGGGTCCTAGCGGGGTAGATAGGAATGAGCAGTTCTTC. The encoded protein is CASSLGPSGVDRNEQFF.

This clone was observed a handful of times. The J gene is TRBJ2-5, the V gene TRBV7-9, with TRBD1 identical over 8 bases. The V and J ends lost 6 bases and 5 bases, in that order; junction bases with no gene match: 11. The CDR3 has 15 amino acids. Germline-derived CDR1 and CDR2 are SEHNR and FQNEAQ (reference sequence). The CDR3 sequence is CASRPSQGAGETQYF. The DNA for the CDR3 is TGTGCCAGCAGGCCCAGTCAGGGGGCTGGTGAGACCCAGTACTTC. The full variable domain, its missing parts supplied by reference TRBV7-9 and TRBJ2-5, is DTGVSQNPRHKITKRGQNVTFRCDPISEHNRLYWYRQTLGQGPEFLTYFQNEAQLEKSRLLSDRFSAERPKGSFSTLEIQRTEQGDSAMYLCASRPSQGAGETQYFGPGTRLLVL.

The rearrangement joins TRBV7-9 to TRBJ1-2; maybe TRBD1 (6 bases). The CDR3 is 13 amino acids. With 8 bases removed from V and 4 bases from J, the gap between germline ends came to 14 bases. CDR1 and CDR2 (germline): SEHNR, FQNEAQ (reference sequence). As DNA, the CDR3 is TGTGCCAGCGCCCGGGGGGCCAGCTATGGCTACACCTTC. Its protein is CASARGASYGYTF.

V is TRBV25-1 and J is TRBJ2-1; the D gene is possibly TRBD2 (6 bases). V was clipped by 10 bases and J by 6 bases, with 10 bases between them. This CDR3 is 11 amino acids long. CDR1 is MGHDK, CDR2 SYGVNS, per germline. The CDR3 spells CAIGTFNEQFF. The CDR3 DNA follows: TGTGCCATCGGGACTTTCAATGAGCAGTTCTTC.

The chain carries TRBV4-1 and TRBJ1-2; D is possibly TRBD1 (5 bases). Germline CDR1 is MGHRA and CDR2 is YSYEKL. The CDR3 is made up of 14 amino acids. Trimming cost V 4 bases and J 8 bases, with 17 bases left between them. The CDR3 loop reads CASSPGLSTRGYTF. The CDR3, as DNA: TGCGCCAGCAGCCCGGGACTTTCAACGAGGGGCTACACCTTC.

The chain recombines TRBV7-2 with TRBJ2-5; TRBD2 aligns across 12 bases. V shed 6 bases, J shed 7 bases, and the junction held 9 bases outside the gene matches. CDR3 size: 15 residues. CDR1 and CDR2 from the germline V gene are SGHTA and FQGNSA. Written as DNA, the CDR3 is TGTGCCAGCAGTCCTAGCGGGGGGGGCCCGTGGACCCAGTACTTC. It yields the protein CASSPSGGGPWTQYF.

This clone was found once. The chain is built from TRBV19 and TRBJ2-5, with a weak D call TRBD1 (6 bases). V dropped 5 bases and J dropped 1 base, with 14 bases sitting between them. Germline CDR1 LNHDA, CDR2 SQIVND (reference sequence). The CDR3 length is 15 residues. CDR3 in amino acids: CASSPGVLTQETQYF. CDR3 DNA sequence: TGTGCCAGTAGTCCAGGGGTTTTGACCCAAGAGACCCAGTACTTC.

The CDR3 loop is CASSQGVNYGYTF. In DNA, the CDR3 is TGTGCCAGCAGCCAAGGAGTTAACTATGGCTACACCTTC. The chain links TRBV4-2 to TRBJ1-2; no clear D. Per germline, CDR1 LGHNA and CDR2 YNFKEQ. Trimming took off 1 base at V and 1 base at J, with 4 bases between the two ends. CDR3 size: 13 residues.